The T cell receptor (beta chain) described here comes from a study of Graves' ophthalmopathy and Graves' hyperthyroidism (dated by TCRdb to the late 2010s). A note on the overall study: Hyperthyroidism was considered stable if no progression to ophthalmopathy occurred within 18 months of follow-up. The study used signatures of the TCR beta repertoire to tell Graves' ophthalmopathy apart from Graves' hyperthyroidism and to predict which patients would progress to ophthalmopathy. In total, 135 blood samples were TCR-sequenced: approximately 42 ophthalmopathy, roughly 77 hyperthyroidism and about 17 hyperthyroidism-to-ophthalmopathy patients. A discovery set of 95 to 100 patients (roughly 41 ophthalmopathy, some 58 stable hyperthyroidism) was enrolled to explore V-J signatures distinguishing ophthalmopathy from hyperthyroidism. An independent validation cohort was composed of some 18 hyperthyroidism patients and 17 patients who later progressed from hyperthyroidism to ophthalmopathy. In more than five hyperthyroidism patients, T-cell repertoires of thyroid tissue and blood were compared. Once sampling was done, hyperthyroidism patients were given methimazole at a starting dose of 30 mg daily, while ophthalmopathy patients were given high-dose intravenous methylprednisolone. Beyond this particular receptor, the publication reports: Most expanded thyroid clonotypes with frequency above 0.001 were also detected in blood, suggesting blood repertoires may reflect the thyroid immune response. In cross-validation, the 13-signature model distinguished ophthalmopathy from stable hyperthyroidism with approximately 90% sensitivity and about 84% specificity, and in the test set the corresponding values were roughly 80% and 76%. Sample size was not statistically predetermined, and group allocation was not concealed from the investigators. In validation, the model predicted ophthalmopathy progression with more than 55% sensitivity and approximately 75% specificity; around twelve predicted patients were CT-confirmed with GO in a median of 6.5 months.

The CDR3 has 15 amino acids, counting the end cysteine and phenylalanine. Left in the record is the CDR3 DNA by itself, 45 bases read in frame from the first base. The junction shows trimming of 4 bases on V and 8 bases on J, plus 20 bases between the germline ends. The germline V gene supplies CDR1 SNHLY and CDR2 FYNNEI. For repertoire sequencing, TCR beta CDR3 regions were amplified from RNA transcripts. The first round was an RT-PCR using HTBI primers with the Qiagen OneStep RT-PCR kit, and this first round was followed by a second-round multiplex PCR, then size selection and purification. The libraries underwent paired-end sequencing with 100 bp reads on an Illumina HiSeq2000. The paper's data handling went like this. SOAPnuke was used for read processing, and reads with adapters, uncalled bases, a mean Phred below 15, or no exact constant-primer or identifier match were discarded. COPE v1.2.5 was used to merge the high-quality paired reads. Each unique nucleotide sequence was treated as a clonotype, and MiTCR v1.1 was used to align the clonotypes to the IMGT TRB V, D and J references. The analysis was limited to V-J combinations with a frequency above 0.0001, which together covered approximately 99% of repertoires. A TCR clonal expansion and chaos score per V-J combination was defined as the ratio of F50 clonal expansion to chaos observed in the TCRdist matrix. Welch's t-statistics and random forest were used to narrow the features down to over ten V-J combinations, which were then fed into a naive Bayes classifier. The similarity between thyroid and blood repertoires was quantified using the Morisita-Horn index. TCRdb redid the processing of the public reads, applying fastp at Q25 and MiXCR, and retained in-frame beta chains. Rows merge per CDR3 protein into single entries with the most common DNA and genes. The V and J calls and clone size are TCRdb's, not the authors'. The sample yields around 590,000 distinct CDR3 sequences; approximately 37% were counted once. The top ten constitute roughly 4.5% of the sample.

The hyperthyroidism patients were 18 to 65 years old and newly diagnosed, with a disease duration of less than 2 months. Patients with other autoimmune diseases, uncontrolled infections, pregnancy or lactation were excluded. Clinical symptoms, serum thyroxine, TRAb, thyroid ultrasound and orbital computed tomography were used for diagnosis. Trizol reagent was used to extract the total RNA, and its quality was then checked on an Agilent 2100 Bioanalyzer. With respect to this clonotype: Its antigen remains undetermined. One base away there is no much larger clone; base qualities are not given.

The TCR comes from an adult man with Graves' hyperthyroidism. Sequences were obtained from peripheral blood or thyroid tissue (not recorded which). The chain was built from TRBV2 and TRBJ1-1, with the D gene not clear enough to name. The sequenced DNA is TGTGCCAGCAGTGCTAGAGATCCGACCCACTTCGAAGCTTTCTTT. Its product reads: CASSARDPTHFEAFF.